The entry below describes one T cell receptor (beta chain). Antigen: not known. The source of the sample is a study of T cell responses to AZD1222 COVID-19 vaccine. General study findings and limits: Just a handful of AZD1222 recipients were seropositive at baseline. Per reports, nearly half of all spike-specific TCRs target regions that are unmutated in variants. Clonal diversity was possibly underestimated, and white British individuals and females predominated among donors.

Assay: immunoSEQ multiplex PCR; the TCRdb copy retains only in-frame clones and omits some. Seen here are some 170,000 clones, approximately 94% observed once, and the top ten hold under 6%. The CDR3 runs 14 residues. Germline CDR1 and CDR2: MNHEY and SMNVEV (reference sequence). Deletions cut 3 bases from V and 4 bases from J, with 13 bases between. Second doses that came at about 4 or about 12 weeks were put together. The receptor was derived from an adult who received the AZD1222 COVID-19 vaccine. This chain links TRBV27 with TRBJ2-7, with D perhaps assigned TRBD1 or TRBD2 (6 bases each). The sequences come from peripheral blood, collected 28 days after the second AZD1222 dose. CDR3 residues: CASSFGGQRYEQYF. The CDR3 DNA sequence: TGTGCCAGCAGTTTCGGGGGCCAAAGATACGAGCAGTACTTC.